The 23 T cell receptor beta chains below all came from one sample that was sequenced in a study of cytomegalovirus exposure and HLA in healthy donors. The PCR was carried out with 60 Vbeta primers and 13 Jbeta primers. Libraries were prepared by immunoSEQ multiplex PCR; TCRdb keeps only in-frame clonotypes and omits some of them. The sample consists of more than 90,000 clones, roughly 74% of them appearing once. Sequenced material: PBMCs. The receptors were sampled from a woman in her twenties or thirties in good health and CMV-seronegative.

The chain carries TRBV6-6 and TRBJ2-3; the D gene is possibly TRBD2 (5 bases). The V gene's germline CDR1 is MNHNY and CDR2 SVGAGI (reference sequence). CDR3 length: 14 amino acids. Trimming removed 4 bases at V and 4 bases at J, with 12 bases between. CDR3: CASSSPTEADTQYF. The CDR3 DNA reads as TGTGCCAGCAGTTCCCCAACGGAGGCAGATACGCAGTATTTT.

This clone showed up just a few times. The V call is TRBV29-1, the J call TRBJ2-1; 9 nucleotides match TRBD1. The V gene end was trimmed by 6 bases and the J gene end by 15 bases; junction bases not matched to a gene: 6. The germline V gene encodes CDR1 SQVTM and CDR2 ANQGSEA. The CDR3 runs to 10 residues. This CDR3 reads CSVDGTGRFF. The DNA for the CDR3 is TGCAGCGTAGATGGGACAGGGAGGTTCTTC.

The chain recombines TRBV6-5 with TRBJ2-7; 11 bases are a match to TRBD1. This CDR3 comprises 15 residues. V lost 7 bases to trimming and J lost 2 bases; unmatched junction nucleotides: 7. In germline, CDR1 is MNHEY, CDR2 SVGAGI. CDR3 coding DNA: TGTGCCAGCACCATAGGACAGGGGGCCACCTACGAGCAGTACTTC. Encoded protein: CASTIGQGATYEQYF.

The gene calls are TRBV14 and TRBJ2-3; D unclear. This CDR3 region has 18 residues. The germline gives CDR1 SGHDN, CDR2 FVKESK. Trimming removed 4 bases at V and 0 bases at J, with 20 bases between. The CDR3 DNA follows: TGTGCCAGCAGCCCATTAATGGGTGGCGGAAGAAGCACAGATACGCAGTATTTT. Translated, it gives CASSPLMGGGRSTDTQYF.

This sequence joins TRBV4-2 and TRBJ1-1, with TRBD1 identical over 7 bases. CDR1 is LGHNA, CDR2 YNFKEQ, per germline. The CDR3 is made up of 14 amino acids. After removal of 3 bases from V and 5 bases from J, the junction contained 6 bases not matched to a gene. The CDR3 spells CASSHPQGDTEAFF. Written as DNA, the CDR3 is TGTGCCAGCAGCCATCCCCAGGGGGATACTGAAGCTTTCTTT.

In the case of this clone: The same CDR3 arises from other DNA sequences in this sample as well. The chain links TRBV30 to TRBJ1-5; possible D gene TRBD1, 5 bases. Trimming cost V 0 bases and J 4 bases, with 7 bases left between them. This CDR3 has 13 amino acids. CDR1 is GTSNPN, CDR2 SVGIG, per germline (reference sequence). CDR3 in amino acids: CAWSVAGNQPQHF. The CDR3 nucleotides read TGTGCCTGGAGTGTAGCAGGGAATCAGCCCCAGCATTTT.

This chain uses TRBV7-2 with TRBJ2-5; D perhaps matches TRBD1 (6 bases). Trimming removed 3 bases from V and 1 base from J, with 9 bases in between. CDR3 length equals 14 residues. The germline V gene has CDR1 SGHTA and CDR2 FQGNSA. The CDR3 sequence: CASSFRTAQETQYF. The CDR3 region has the DNA TGTGCCAGCAGCTTTCGGACAGCCCAAGAGACCCAGTACTTC.

The V call is TRBV7-9, the J call TRBJ2-7; TRBD2 is a possible D gene (6 bases). CDR3 length: 17 residues. With 4 bases removed from V and 7 bases from J, the gap between germline ends came to 26 bases. The V gene's germline CDR1 is SEHNR and CDR2 FQNEAQ (reference sequence). CDR3 coding DNA: TGTGCCAGCAGCTCTGAGACTTCGGGACTGCTTGTTTATGAGCAGTACTTC. Translated, it gives CASSSETSGLLVYEQYF.

The rearrangement links TRBV20-1 to TRBJ1-1; unclear D gene. Germline values: CDR1 DFQATT, CDR2 SNEGSKA (reference sequence). The CDR3 totals 11 residues. Trimming pared 4 bases from V and 3 bases from J, leaving 6 bases between. CDR3 DNA: TGCAGTGCTAAGGAGGACACTGAAGCTTTCTTT. Its protein product is CSAKEDTEAFF.

The chain carries TRBV7-8 and TRBJ1-2, with 7 positions matching TRBD1. The germline V gene has CDR1 SGHVS and CDR2 FQNEAQ. CDR3 length equals 15 residues. J gave up 6 bases and V 5 bases, and 12 bases lay outside the gene matches. CDR3 residues: CASSIRDSGSDGYTF. The CDR3 DNA is TGTGCCAGCAGCATTCGGGACAGTGGATCGGATGGCTACACCTTC.

This clone was seen a single time. The chain carries TRBV4-3 and TRBJ2-3; the match to TRBD2 covers 11 bases. The CDR3 sequence is 17 residues long. V shed 4 bases, J shed 4 bases, and the junction held 10 bases outside the gene matches. In germline, CDR1 is LGHNA, CDR2 YSLEER. CDR3 bases: TGCGCCAGCAGCCCAGGGATAGCGGGGGGGAACCCAGATACGCAGTATTTT. Amino acids: CASSPGIAGGNPDTQYF.

The gene calls are TRBV6-1 and TRBJ2-5; 8 bases agree with TRBD2. The CDR3 has 14 amino acids. Germline CDR1 reads MNHNS; CDR2 reads SASEGT. The junction had 9 bases not matched to a gene; V was cut back by 7 bases and J by 5 bases. CDR3 region: CASKSSGSGETQYF. The CDR3 nucleotides are TGTGCCAGCAAGTCGAGCGGGAGTGGGGAGACCCAGTACTTC.

The chain has TRBV25-1 and TRBJ2-6; D uncertain. Trimming removed 2 bases from V and 0 bases from J, with 8 bases in between. The CDR3 totals 16 residues. From germline, CDR1 is MGHDK and CDR2 SYGVNS. CDR3 loop: CASSEPYSSGANVLTF. CDR3 sequence (DNA): TGTGCCAGCAGTGAACCGTACAGCTCTGGGGCCAACGTCCTGACTTTC.

The genes are TRBV2 and TRBJ1-1; D uncertain. Per germline, CDR1 SNHLY and CDR2 FYNNEI. This CDR3 is 13 amino acids long. V was shortened by 7 bases and J by 1 base, with 10 bases between the two germline ends. CDR3 amino acids: CASTSNGNTEAFF. In DNA form, the CDR3 reads TGTGCCAGCACATCCAACGGGAACACTGAAGCTTTCTTT.

The V and J genes are TRBV4-3 and TRBJ1-5, with D maybe TRBD1 (5 bases). The germline V and J ends were trimmed by 0 bases and 0 bases, with 6 bases remaining between them. Germline V lookup: CDR1 LGHNA, CDR2 YSLEER. This CDR3 comprises 15 residues. The CDR3 bases are TGCGCCAGCAGCCAAGATAGGGGTAGCAATCAGCCCCAGCATTTT. It specifies CASSQDRGSNQPQHF.

The chain couples TRBV27 to TRBJ2-1, with 9 bases lining up with TRBD1. The V and J ends lost 2 bases and 2 bases, in that order; junction bases with no gene match: 4. CDR1 is MNHEY and CDR2 is SMNVEV in the germline V gene (reference sequence). This CDR3 contains 16 residues. The CDR3 sequence is CASSLRQGVPYNEQFF. The CDR3 DNA follows: TGTGCCAGCAGTTTAAGACAGGGGGTCCCCTACAATGAGCAGTTCTTC.

This sequence joins TRBV7-9 and TRBJ2-1, with D hard to call. V shed 6 bases and J shed 6 bases, with 15 bases lying between them. Germline values: CDR1 SEHNR, CDR2 FQNEAQ (reference sequence). This CDR3 comprises 14 residues. DNA for the CDR3: TGTGCCAGCAGGCATTACACGCTGATCAATGAGCAGTTCTTC. Translating it yields CASRHYTLINEQFF.

The V and J genes are TRBV6-6 and TRBJ1-3, with a possible D match to TRBD1 (5 bases). The CDR3 runs 15 residues. Trimming pared 5 bases from V and 0 bases from J, leaving 11 bases between. CDR1 is MNHNY and CDR2 is SVGAGI in the germline V gene (reference sequence). The CDR3 DNA reads as TGTGCCAGCAGTCAGGGACTGATCTCTGGAAACACCATATATTTT. Protein: CASSQGLISGNTIYF.

V usage is TRBV27 and J usage is TRBJ1-5; TRBD1 agrees at 7 bases. CDR3 length: 15 amino acids. Germline CDR1 is MNHEY and CDR2 is SMNVEV (reference sequence). Trimming at V came to 2 bases and at J to 6 bases, leaving 7 bases not matched to a gene. The CDR3 spells CASSLTGVSSQPQHF. The CDR3 DNA reads TGTGCCAGCAGTTTAACAGGGGTCAGTAGTCAGCCCCAGCATTTT.

V and J are TRBV7-2 and TRBJ2-7, with 8 bases identical to TRBD2. J lost 0 bases, V lost 5 bases, and 6 bases had no gene match. The CDR3 contains 15 residues. The V gene's germline CDR1 is SGHTA and CDR2 FQGNSA. The CDR3 sequence is CASSLSGGASYEQYF. Here the CDR3 DNA reads TGTGCCAGCAGCCTTTCCGGGGGGGCCTCCTACGAGCAGTACTTC.

This chain joins TRBV25-1 and TRBJ1-1; D gene unclear. The CDR3 has 11 residues. The germline V gene has CDR1 MGHDK and CDR2 SYGVNS. The V end lost 5 bases, the J end lost 7 bases, and 8 bases lay between the germline ends. CDR3 protein: CASSHRFEAFF. CDR3 coding DNA: TGTGCCAGCAGTCACAGATTTGAAGCTTTCTTT.

This chain uses TRBV27 with TRBJ1-1; 11 positions agree with TRBD1. Trimming removed 6 bases from V and 6 bases from J; junction bases left unmatched: 6. CDR3 size: 14 residues. Germline CDR1 reads MNHEY; CDR2 reads SMNVEV (reference sequence). This chain's CDR3 is CASRWDRGGSEAFF. The CDR3, as DNA: TGTGCCAGCAGATGGGACAGGGGGGGATCTGAAGCTTTCTTT.

V gene TRBV2 combines with J gene TRBJ1-4, with 8 positions matching TRBD1. V lost 5 bases and J lost 7; bases outside the gene matches: 6. CDR1 SNHLY and CDR2 FYNNEI come from the germline V gene. The CDR3 contains 14 residues. The CDR3 is CASSIQGESEKLFF. The CDR3 DNA follows: TGTGCCAGCAGTATACAGGGGGAGAGTGAAAAACTGTTTTTT.